This T cell receptor (beta chain) was sequenced in a study of blood T cell repertoires in COVID-19. Seattle cases were enrolled at active infection and followed longitudinally. Assay: immunoSEQ multiplex PCR; the TCRdb copy retains only in-frame clones and omits some. Of fewer than 300,000 clones listed, 91% were seen once; the top ten hold roughly 2.7%. The germline V gene encodes CDR1 SGHNT and CDR2 YENEEA. The ends were cut back, 5 bases at V and 5 bases at J, with 9 bases in the middle. This CDR3 contains 13 residues. Source material: peripheral blood. The sequence was collected from a person between 18 and 35 years old with COVID-19, enrolled during active disease. The chain is built from TRBV11-3 and TRBJ2-2; D uncertain. The CDR3 nucleotides read TGTGCCAGCAGCCGTAGTGTTACCGGGGAGCTGTTTTTT. It specifies CASSRSVTGELFF.